These T cell receptor beta chains were read from a single sample in a study of CDR3 diversity in severe acne. One entry per CDR3 protein, called by TCRdb with MiXCR from the PCR reads. The repertoire consists of over 100,000 distinct CDR3 sequences, with roughly 51% occurring once and the leading ten covering roughly 12%. The sequenced sample consisted of blood. The receptors stem from a male donor with acne. Both conserved end residues are part of each CDR3. Each record gives: V gene, J gene, CDR3 protein.

TRBV11-2	TRBJ1-5	CASSLFEDQPQHF
TRBV15	TRBJ1-6	CATSRTDDLSYNSPLHF
TRBV7-8	TRBJ2-3	CASSYSEGSYTQYF
TRBV7-3	TRBJ1-1	CASSLMITEAEAFF
TRBV14	TRBJ2-3	CASSPTSGARHTQYF
TRBV19	TRBJ2-5	CASSIVTGTLETQYF
TRBV7-2	TRBJ2-7	CASSRDPSYEQYF
TRBV2	TRBJ1-3	CASMREGSSGNTIYF
TRBV20-1	TRBJ2-1	CSARAPGLAGYNEQFF
TRBV19	TRBJ1-5	CASSIGQFNQPQHF
TRBV7-8	NA	CASSLAGTGAYEQYF
TRBV6-5	TRBJ2-1	CASSYSTGTGNNEQFF
TRBV7-9	TRBJ2-7	CASSSSTVNEQYF
TRBV10-3	TRBJ1-5	CAISELPGGEGNQPQHF
TRBV27	TRBJ1-1	CASSPTDDLTKAFF
TRBV6-1	TRBJ1-4	CASSDPAATNEKLFF
TRBV2	TRBJ2-7	CATHASGGYEQYF
TRBV27	TRBJ2-1	CASSNSTSPYNEQFF
TRBV25-1	TRBJ2-5	CASSGGLDGETQYF
TRBV2	TRBJ2-5	CTSGRGETQYF
TRBV19	TRBJ2-5	CASSGGAAETQYF
TRBV27	TRBJ1-3	CASSFTGGSGNTIYF
TRBV5-8	TRBJ2-1	CASSPILYDEQFF
TRBV13	TRBJ1-2	CASSGGTGYYGYTF
TRBV19	TRBJ1-1	CASSTPAGAFF
TRBV7-2	TRBJ2-7	CASSLLYSGQGVCEQYF
TRBV25-1	TRBJ2-7	CASSGGGSYEQYF
TRBV7-2	TRBJ1-1	CASTFGLEAFF
TRBV7-6	TRBJ2-1	CASSTGLADHEQFF
TRBV5-4	TRBJ1-2	CASSLWTEGYTF
TRBV20-1	TRBJ2-5	CSARDVTSGRGIETQYF
TRBV4-1	TRBJ2-2	CASSQESGENTGELFF
TRBV11-2	TRBJ2-5	CASSLWGGNQETQYF
TRBV15	TRBJ2-3	CATSRERELDTQYF
TRBV11-3	TRBJ1-1	CASSSAPEAFF
TRBV2	TRBJ2-2	CASSDEATGELFF
TRBV4-3	TRBJ1-6	CASSQDGQGTNSPLHF
TRBV15	TRBJ1-5	CATSRDQGQPQHF
TRBV7-2	TRBJ2-3	CASSFGGQSTDTQYF
TRBV24-1	TRBJ2-5	CATSGRQGFETQYF
TRBV20-1	TRBJ2-3	CSAQTLAGRVTDTQYF
TRBV6-5	TRBJ1-4	CASSYGGAMGEKLFF
TRBV29-1	TRBJ2-7	CSVEDRTVPYEQYF
TRBV6-4	TRBJ1-5	CATRGWIYSNQPQHF
TRBV29-1	TRBJ1-1	CSATGQGEINTEAFF
TRBV7-3	TRBJ2-6	CASSSLGSGANVLTF
TRBV10-1	TRBJ1-1	CASSVGLNTEAFF
TRBV2	TRBJ2-2	CASINTGTANTGELFF